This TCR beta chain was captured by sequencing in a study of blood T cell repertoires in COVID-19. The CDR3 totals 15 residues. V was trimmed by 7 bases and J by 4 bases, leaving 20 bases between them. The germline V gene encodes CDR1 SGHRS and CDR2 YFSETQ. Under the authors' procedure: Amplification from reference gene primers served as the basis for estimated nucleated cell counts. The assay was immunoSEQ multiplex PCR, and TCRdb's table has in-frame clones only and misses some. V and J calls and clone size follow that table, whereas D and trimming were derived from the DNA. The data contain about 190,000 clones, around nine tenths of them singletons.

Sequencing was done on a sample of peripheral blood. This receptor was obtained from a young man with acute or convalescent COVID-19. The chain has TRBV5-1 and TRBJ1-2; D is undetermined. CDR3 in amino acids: CASGPGVVTPYGYTF. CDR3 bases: TGCGCCAGCGGCCCGGGAGTCGTTACCCCCTATGGCTACACCTTC.